This T cell receptor beta chain was sequenced in a study of blood T cell repertoires in COVID-19. Study-level background: There were acute and convalescent COVID-19 samples, and they came from the United States, Italy and Spain. T cells, B-cell-depleted T cells, or PBMCs provided the cDNA or gDNA that served as material.

In the source study's methods: Reference gene primer amplification yielded estimated nucleated cell counts. Method: immunoSEQ multiplex PCR; TCRdb's copy keeps in-frame clones and lacks some. That table supplies the V and J calls and clone size; D and trimming were determined from the DNA. Counted here are about 160,000 clones, approximately 78% occurring once; the ten biggest clones make up roughly 10%. Between the trimmed V and J ends, which lost 0 bases and 4 bases, there was a span of 18 bases. The germline V gene encodes CDR1 SGHAT and CDR2 FQNNGV. The CDR3 spans 17 residues. This clone was seen just once.

The source of this sequence is a human donor in a cohort sampled during active COVID-19. Sequenced material: peripheral blood. The chain carries TRBV11-2 and TRBJ1-2; D unclear. As DNA, the CDR3 is TGTGCCAGCAGCTTAGAGATGAGTTCACTGAGGGTCTATGGCTACACCTTC. Encoded protein: CASSLEMSSLRVYGYTF.